These 21 T cell receptor beta chains were all obtained from the same sample, sequenced in a study of shared clonotypes between healthy human individuals. The naive CD8 population came from CD45RO-negative cells selected for CCR7, without terminally differentiated effector memory CD45RA+ cells. The table came from immunoSEQ multiplex PCR; TCRdb's copy has only in-frame clones and leaves some out. In the table there are around 2.1 million clones, approximately 94% of which are singletons. The sequenced sample consisted of naive CD8+ T cells from PBMCs. The receptors were gathered from a man younger than 35 in good health. Some clones in this sample may be carry-over from other donors' samples.

This chain connects TRBV5-4 to TRBJ2-7, with D possibly called TRBD1 or TRBD2 (5 bases each). The V end lost 0 bases, the J end lost 1 base, and 14 bases lay between the germline ends. The CDR3 has 16 amino acids. From germline, CDR1 is SGHNT and CDR2 YYREEE (reference sequence). The CDR3 reads CASSLEPGPQSYEQYF. CDR3 nucleotides: TGTGCCAGCAGCTTGGAGCCGGGGCCCCAGTCCTACGAGCAGTACTTC.

In this sample, this clone turned up once. The chain carries TRBV9 and TRBJ2-2; D is unresolved. This CDR3 spans 13 amino acids. In germline, CDR1 is SGDLS, CDR2 YYNGEE. The germline V and J ends were trimmed by 0 bases and 8 bases, with 8 bases remaining between them. The CDR3 sequence is CASSVVVPGELFF. Here the CDR3 DNA reads TGTGCCAGCAGCGTAGTTGTCCCTGGGGAGCTGTTTTTT.

The V and J genes are TRBV4-1 and TRBJ2-5; D is unresolved. The V gene's germline CDR1 is MGHRA and CDR2 YSYEKL. The CDR3 covers 16 residues. Trimming stripped 4 bases from V and 1 base from J, with 16 bases between. DNA for the CDR3: TGCGCCAGCAGCCCCGTTGGCGGTTGGGGCCAAGAGACCCAGTACTTC. As protein: CASSPVGGWGQETQYF.

This chain joins TRBV11-2 and TRBJ1-2; TRBD1 is a possible D gene (6 bases). The CDR3 has 15 residues. Germline V gene sequence: CDR1 SGHAT, CDR2 FQNNGV. V shed 0 bases and J shed 4 bases, with 12 bases lying between them. The CDR3 here is CASSLDPGVIYGYTF. The CDR3 bases are TGTGCCAGCAGCTTAGACCCAGGGGTCATCTATGGCTACACCTTC.

The V gene is TRBV19, the J gene TRBJ2-7, with D uncertain. The CDR3 consists of 13 residues. V was cut by 5 bases and J by 0 bases, with 8 bases left in between. Per germline, CDR1 LNHDA and CDR2 SQIVND (reference sequence). The CDR3: CASSLQVSYEQYF. In DNA form, the CDR3 reads TGTGCCAGTAGTCTCCAGGTCTCCTACGAGCAGTACTTC.

This clone was counted a single time. V gene TRBV28 combines with J gene TRBJ2-1, with no clear D. V lost 1 base and J 6 bases, leaving 10 bases between the germline ends. The CDR3 has 14 residues. CDR1 and CDR2 (germline): MDHEN, SYDVKM. As DNA, the CDR3 is TGTGCCAGCAGTTTATTGCGTCGTCCCAATGAGCAGTTCTTC. Translated, it gives CASSLLRRPNEQFF.

The chain uses TRBV7-6 and TRBJ1-1; 7 bases line up with TRBD1. From germline, CDR1 is SGHVS and CDR2 FNYEAQ. Unmatched junction bases numbered 5, after V lost 1 base and J lost 0 bases. This CDR3 comprises 16 residues. The CDR3 region has the DNA TGTGCCAGCAGCTTAGAGGCAGGGGGGATGAACACTGAAGCTTTCTTT. Its translation: CASSLEAGGMNTEAFF.

The V call is TRBV30, the J call TRBJ1-2, with a tentative D call TRBD1 (5 bases). The V and J ends lost 0 bases and 6 bases respectively, with 14 bases between them. Germline CDR1 and CDR2: GTSNPN and SVGIG (reference sequence). This CDR3 spans 14 amino acids. CDR3 coding DNA: TGTGCCTGGAGTGTAGTTAACCCGGGGGATGGCTACACCTTC. Translating gives CAWSVVNPGDGYTF.

The chain carries TRBV19 and TRBJ2-1, with 7 bases identical to TRBD2. The J segment lost 4 bases and the V segment lost 2 bases, leaving 5 bases of the junction unmatched. The germline V gene has CDR1 LNHDA and CDR2 SQIVND (reference sequence). This CDR3 comprises 15 residues. The CDR3 bases are TGTGCCAGTAGTATATTCGCTAGCGGATACAATGAGCAGTTCTTC. It yields the protein CASSIFASGYNEQFF.

The chain uses TRBV5-1 and TRBJ2-1; no reliable D call. Looked up from germline, CDR1 is SGHRS and CDR2 is YFSETQ. V was cut by 4 bases and J by 5 bases, with 13 bases left in between. The CDR3 runs to 14 residues. Written as DNA, the CDR3 is TGCGCCAGCAGCCCCTATTTTGGGGACAATGAGCAGTTCTTC. This codes for CASSPYFGDNEQFF.

This clone was recorded once. The CDR3 region is CASSRGQGAVETQYF. The DNA of the CDR3 is TGTGCCAGCAGCCGCGGACAGGGGGCGGTGGAGACCCAGTACTTC. This sequence joins TRBV9 and TRBJ2-5, with 11 bases matching TRBD1. V shed 4 bases and J 5 bases; nucleotides not matched to a gene: 7. CDR1 is SGDLS, CDR2 YYNGEE, per germline. This CDR3 is 15 amino acids long.

J is TRBJ1-1 and V is TRBV6-5, with a weak D call TRBD1 (5 bases). The germline gives CDR1 MNHEY, CDR2 SVGAGI. The CDR3 extends over 13 amino acids. V lost 8 bases and J 1 base, leaving 11 bases between the germline ends. CDR3 sequence (DNA): TGTGCCAGCGGAGCCGGGGCGAACACTGAAGCTTTCTTT. Translated, it gives CASGAGANTEAFF.

This clone has more than one count but fewer than ten. The same CDR3 also results from other DNA sequences found in this sample. The chain couples TRBV6-4 to TRBJ2-1; D may be TRBD2 (5 bases). Trimming removed 2 bases from V and 8 bases from J, with 16 bases in between. Germline CDR1 MRHNA, CDR2 SNTAGT. The CDR3 sequence is 15 residues long. CDR3: CASSDGLAGVYEQFF. In DNA, the CDR3 is TGTGCCAGCAGTGACGGGCTAGCCGGGGTATATGAGCAGTTCTTC.

On this clone: Different DNA sequences within this sample yield the same CDR3. The chain uses TRBV5-6 and TRBJ2-5; no definite D call. Germline CDR1 SGHDT, CDR2 YYEEEE. V was cut by 0 bases and J by 5 bases, with 8 bases left in between. This CDR3 spans 13 amino acids. The CDR3 nucleotides read TGTGCCAGCAGCTTGGCTGGGTGGGAGACCCAGTACTTC. Translation: CASSLAGWETQYF.

The chain has TRBV7-9 and TRBJ2-2; perhaps TRBD1 as D (6 bases). This CDR3 is 14 amino acids long. CDR1 is SEHNR and CDR2 is FQNEAQ in the germline V gene (reference sequence). V gave up 5 bases and J gave up 2 bases, with 9 bases separating them. CDR3 DNA: TGTGCCAGCAGCGGGGGCGCAAACACCGGGGAGCTGTTTTTT. It translates to CASSGGANTGELFF. Together with reference TRBV7-9 and TRBJ2-2, the CDR3 gives the full variable domain: DTGVSQNPRHKITKRGQNVTFRCDPISEHNRLYWYRQTLGQGPEFLTYFQNEAQLEKSRLLSDRFSAERPKGSFSTLEIQRTEQGDSAMYLCASSGGANTGELFFGEGSRLTVL.

This chain uses TRBV23-1 with TRBJ2-7, with 7 bases fitting TRBD2. TRBV23-1 is assigned to the ORF class and has an uncertain function. After removal of 0 bases from V and 4 bases from J, the junction contained 12 bases not matched to a gene. The CDR3 runs to 17 residues. CDR3 region: CASSQSPGRGERYEQYF. The CDR3 DNA follows: TGCGCCAGCAGTCAATCGCCCGGACGGGGGGAAAGGTACGAGCAGTACTTC.

The chain recombines TRBV5-1 with TRBJ2-7, with D perhaps given as TRBD1 or TRBD2 (5 bases each). Germline V gives CDR1 SGHRS, CDR2 YFSETQ. V was pared by 4 bases and J by 4 bases, with 18 bases between. The CDR3 covers 15 residues. In nucleotides, the CDR3 is TGCGCCAGCAGCGTCACCGGGACCCCGGCTTACGAGCAGTACTTC. Translation gives CASSVTGTPAYEQYF.

The V call is TRBV7-8, the J call TRBJ2-1, with a possible D match to TRBD1 (5 bases). The germline gives CDR1 SGHVS, CDR2 FQNEAQ. Trimming removed 1 base at V and 7 bases at J, with 17 bases between. CDR3 length equals 16 residues. CDR3 DNA sequence: TGTGCCAGCAGCTTAGGTTTTCTTGGGGCCCATAATGAGCAGTTCTTC. Translated, it gives CASSLGFLGAHNEQFF.

V gene TRBV29-1 combines with J gene TRBJ2-7; 8 bases line up with TRBD2. Trimming took 4 bases from V and 2 from J; bases not matched to a gene: 7. This CDR3 has 14 residues. The V gene's germline CDR1 is SQVTM and CDR2 ANQGSEA. Written as DNA, the CDR3 is TGCAGCGTTGTTCGGCGGGAGGATCCCTACGAGCAGTACTTC. Its translation: CSVVRREDPYEQYF.

J is TRBJ1-2 and V is TRBV21-1; the table's D call TRBD1 went unverified against the DNA. TRBV21-1 is a documented pseudogene. The CDR3 totals 15 residues. CDR3 nucleotides: TGTGCCAGCAGCAAATCGAGGGACAGGGGGCGGGGCTACACCTTC. Translation: CASSKSRDRGRGYTF.

The rearrangement joins TRBV27 to TRBJ2-5; D is uncertain. The CDR3 totals 12 residues. The germline gives CDR1 MNHEY, CDR2 SMNVEV (reference sequence). Trimming cost V 4 bases and J 0 bases, with 3 bases left between them. The CDR3 region has the DNA TGTGCCAGCAGTTCGCACCAAGAGACCCAGTACTTC. Its translation: CASSSHQETQYF.